This T cell receptor (beta chain) derives from a study of blood T cells in healthy people across ages. This clonotype has more than one count but fewer than ten. What it binds is not known. V was cut by 5 bases and J by 0 bases, with 7 bases left in between. Germline V lookup: CDR1 SNHLY, CDR2 FYNNEI. The CDR3 sequence is 13 residues long. Using a J-beta primer mix together with a sample-barcoded 5' primer, a second PCR was run for roughly 6 to 11 cycles. A 12-random-nucleotide template-switch adaptor tagged each cDNA molecule. All samples yielded 3 million or more CDR3-containing paired-end reads. TCRdb itself ran the 5' RACE reads through MiXCR, one entry per CDR3 protein. The sample has around 1.5 million distinct CDR3 sequences, 42% seen once. Whole-study findings and limits: Higher naive T cell percentage went strongly together with higher TCR beta diversity.

The sequence was collected from a woman younger than 35 in good health. Sequenced sample: blood. V is TRBV2 and J is TRBJ1-1, with D unclear. CDR3: CASSPSLNTEAFF. DNA of the CDR3: TGTGCCAGCAGTCCAAGTCTGAACACTGAAGCTTTCTTT.